This is a list of T cell receptor beta chains from one sample in a study of blood T cell repertoires in COVID-19. Produced via immunoSEQ multiplex PCR; TCRdb's table is partial and in-frame only. This table holds approximately 73,000 clones, around nine tenths found once. Sequencing input: peripheral blood. The source is a woman aged 55-69 years with acute or convalescent COVID-19. Each CDR3 is given with its conserved first and last residue. A D gene is named only where the DNA matches it firmly. Only part of the rows carry a size: once, few, many, or a class if the clone is expanded.

CDR3: CASSLAWTGAYTF
DNA: TGTGCCAGCAGCTTAGCGTGGACAGGGGCATACACCTTC
V: TRBV7-9
size: -
D: TRBD1
J: TRBJ1-2

CDR3: CASRFSAGGQNEQFF
DNA: TGTGCCAGCAGATTCTCGGCGGGGGGGCAGAATGAGCAGTTCTTC
V: TRBV6-5
size: few
D: TRBD2
J: TRBJ2-1

CDR3: CASSLEVRGQNGYTF
DNA: TGTGCCAGCAGCTTAGAAGTTCGTGGGCAAAATGGCTACACCTTC
V: TRBV7-9
size: -
D: -
J: TRBJ1-2

CDR3: CASSVSIGSGFTGNTIYF
DNA: TGTGCCAGCAGCGTCAGTATTGGCTCGGGATTTACTGGAAACACCATATATTTT
V: TRBV9
size: once
D: -
J: TRBJ1-3

CDR3: CSASRQGGNEQFF
DNA: TGCAGTGCTAGTCGTCAGGGAGGGAATGAGCAGTTCTTC
V: TRBV20-1
size: -
D: TRBD2
J: TRBJ2-1

CDR3: CASSGGRIGSSGNTIYF
DNA: TGTGCCAGTAGTGGAGGACGGATCGGAAGCTCTGGAAACACCATATATTTT
V: TRBV19
size: -
D: -
J: TRBJ1-3

CDR3: CASSLAVQGTEAFF
DNA: TGTGCCAGCAGCTTAGCGGTACAGGGTACTGAAGCTTTCTTT
V: TRBV7-2
size: -
D: -
J: TRBJ1-1

CDR3: CAISDRDNGYTF
DNA: TGTGCCATCAGTGACCGGGACAATGGCTACACCTTC
V: TRBV10-3
size: -
D: -
J: TRBJ1-2

CDR3: CASSLARGRGTEAFF
DNA: TGTGCCAGCAGCTTAGCGCGTGGGAGGGGAACTGAAGCTTTCTTT
V: TRBV7-9
size: once
D: -
J: TRBJ1-1

CDR3: CAWSGGGGSYNEQFF
DNA: TGTGCCTGGAGTGGCGGGGGTGGCTCCTACAATGAGCAGTTCTTC
V: TRBV30
size: -
D: TRBD2
J: TRBJ2-1

CDR3: CASSLVGGDNYGYTF
DNA: TGTGCCAGCAGCTTAGTGGGCGGGGATAACTATGGCTACACCTTC
V: TRBV7-2
size: -
D: -
J: TRBJ1-2

CDR3: CASGPAGVSPLHF
DNA: TGTGCCAGCGGCCCAGCGGGGGTTTCACCCCTCCACTTT
V: TRBV11-2
size: -
D: -
J: TRBJ1-6

CDR3: CASRGGREKLFF
DNA: TGTGCCAGCAGAGGGGGCCGAGAAAAACTGTTTTTT
V: TRBV27
size: -
D: TRBD1
J: TRBJ1-4

CDR3: CASSPEQGPGEKLFF
DNA: TGTGCCAGCTCACCTGAACAGGGGCCGGGTGAAAAACTGTTTTTT
V: TRBV18
size: -
D: TRBD1
J: TRBJ1-4

CDR3: CASSPEGLTTAYEQYF
DNA: TGCGCCAGCAGCCCGGAGGGACTTACAACCGCCTACGAGCAGTACTTC
V: TRBV5-1
size: -
D: -
J: TRBJ2-7

CDR3: CASSPPGQLANYGYTF
DNA: TGTGCCAGCTCACCACCCGGACAGTTAGCTAACTATGGCTACACCTTC
V: TRBV18
size: -
D: -
J: TRBJ1-2

CDR3: CAIRQGAGTDTQYF
DNA: TGTGCCATCCGCCAGGGGGCCGGCACAGATACGCAGTATTTT
V: TRBV10-3
size: once
D: TRBD1
J: TRBJ2-3

CDR3: CASSPVGPASYEQYF
DNA: TGTGCCAGCAGCCCCGTGGGGCCCGCATCCTACGAGCAGTACTTC
V: TRBV7-2
size: -
D: -
J: TRBJ2-7

CDR3: CASSQFQPSGIDTGELFF
DNA: TGTGCCAGCAGCCAATTTCAGCCTAGCGGGATAGACACCGGGGAGCTGTTTTTT
V: TRBV16
size: -
D: TRBD2
J: TRBJ2-2

CDR3: CASSPQGQGAGYTF
DNA: TGCGCCAGCAGCCCACAGGGACAGGGGGCTGGCTACACCTTC
V: TRBV5-1
size: -
D: TRBD1
J: TRBJ1-2

CDR3: CASSGSRGFTDTQYF
DNA: TGTGCCAGCAGTGGTTCCAGGGGATTCACAGATACGCAGTATTTT
V: TRBV2
size: -
D: -
J: TRBJ2-3

CDR3: CASSKLSNTGGGCYQPQHF
DNA: TGTGCCAGCAGCAAATTATCCAATACAGGGGGCGGCTGTTATCAGCCCCAGCATTTT
V: TRBV21-1
size: -
D: -
J: TRBJ1-5

CDR3: CASSPRGGTGVEYSPLHF
DNA: TGTGCCAGCTCACCACGGGGTGGGACAGGGGTGGAGTATTCACCCCTCCACTTT
V: TRBV18
size: -
D: TRBD1
J: TRBJ1-6

CDR3: CASSPRQVETQYF
DNA: TGTGCCAGCTCACCAAGACAGGTAGAGACCCAGTACTTC
V: TRBV18
size: -
D: -
J: TRBJ2-5

CDR3: CASSSNVVGELFF
DNA: TGTGCCAGCAGCTCTAACGTGGTCGGGGAGCTGTTTTTT
V: TRBV7-2
size: -
D: -
J: TRBJ2-2

CDR3: CASGASGAHEQYF
DNA: TGCGCCAGCGGGGCTAGCGGGGCCCACGAGCAGTACTTC
V: TRBV4-1
size: -
D: TRBD2
J: TRBJ2-7

CDR3: CASSPVRDRGLYGYTF
DNA: TGTGCCAGCAGTCCCGTCCGGGACAGGGGGCTTTATGGCTACACCTTC
V: TRBV28
size: -
D: TRBD1
J: TRBJ1-2

CDR3: CASTTGTASRATEAFF
DNA: TGTGCCAGTACCACCGGGACAGCCTCCCGGGCCACTGAAGCTTTCTTT
V: TRBV19
size: -
D: TRBD1
J: TRBJ1-1

CDR3: CASSAGTGRGEKLFF
DNA: TGTGCCAGCAGTGCCGGGACCGGGCGGGGGGAAAAACTGTTTTTT
V: TRBV2
size: -
D: -
J: TRBJ1-4

CDR3: CASSSTGAGNEQYF
DNA: TGCGCCAGCAGCTCTACAGGGGCGGGGAACGAGCAGTACTTC
V: TRBV5-1
size: -
D: -
J: TRBJ2-7

CDR3: CASSLEGGGNQPQHF
DNA: TGTGCCAGCAGCTTAGAAGGGGGCGGCAATCAGCCCCAGCATTTT
V: TRBV7-9
size: -
D: TRBD1
J: TRBJ1-5

CDR3: CASSPDTGVNEQFF
DNA: TGTGCCAGCTCACCAGATACAGGGGTCAATGAGCAGTTCTTC
V: TRBV18
size: -
D: TRBD1
J: TRBJ2-1

CDR3: CASSYYRGLSTDTQYF
DNA: TGTGCCAGCAGTTACTACAGGGGGCTAAGCACAGATACGCAGTATTTT
V: TRBV6-5
size: -
D: TRBD1
J: TRBJ2-3

CDR3: CASSLGIWRSGPLEQYF
DNA: TGTGCCAGTAGTCTCGGGATTTGGCGGTCAGGTCCTCTCGAGCAGTACTTC
V: TRBV19
size: -
D: -
J: TRBJ2-7

CDR3: CASSAQGTNEKLFF
DNA: TGTGCCAGCAGTGCACAGGGGACTAATGAAAAACTGTTTTTT
V: TRBV6-6
size: -
D: TRBD1
J: TRBJ1-4

CDR3: CASSRTGVLGELFF
DNA: TGTGCCAGCAGCCGGACAGGGGTTCTAGGGGAGCTGTTTTTT
V: TRBV5-6
size: -
D: TRBD1
J: TRBJ2-2

CDR3: CASSPGDYEQYF
DNA: TGTGCCAGCAGCCCGGGAGACTACGAGCAGTACTTC
V: TRBV6-6
size: -
D: -
J: TRBJ2-7

CDR3: CSVAQRQGNEQFF
DNA: TGCAGCGTCGCCCAGAGACAGGGGAATGAGCAGTTCTTC
V: TRBV29-1
size: -
D: TRBD1
J: TRBJ2-1

CDR3: CASSPRYVAGGLTGELFF
DNA: TGTGCCAGCAGCCCCCGTTATGTTGCGGGGGGACTCACCGGGGAGCTGTTTTTT
V: TRBV7-6
size: -
D: TRBD2
J: TRBJ2-2

CDR3: CASSPGRATEAFF
DNA: TGTGCCAGCAGCCCGGGCAGGGCCACTGAAGCTTTCTTT
V: TRBV11-3
size: -
D: -
J: TRBJ1-1

CDR3: CASSDTGTGLYFVF
DNA: TGTGCCAGCAGTGACACCGGGACAGGGCTTTATTTCGTCTTC
V: TRBV6-2/TRBV6-3
size: -
D: TRBD1
J: TRBJ2-7

CDR3: CASRQLPYGYTF
DNA: TGTGCCAGCCGACAGCTGCCTTATGGCTACACCTTC
V: TRBV28
size: -
D: -
J: TRBJ1-2

CDR3: CASSPPSRTDTQYF
DNA: TGTGCCAGCAGCCCTCCTTCCCGCACAGATACGCAGTATTTT
V: TRBV9
size: once
D: -
J: TRBJ2-3

CDR3: CASSDLGSTNEKLFF
DNA: TGTGCCAGCAGTGACTTGGGCTCAACTAATGAAAAACTGTTTTTT
V: TRBV6-4
size: -
D: -
J: TRBJ1-4

CDR3: CASSQVVRGGLNGELFF
DNA: TGCGCCAGCAGCCAAGTGGTGCGGGGGGGCCTGAACGGGGAGCTGTTTTTT
V: TRBV4-1
size: -
D: TRBD2
J: TRBJ2-2

CDR3: CSVKQGGHYNSPLHF
DNA: TGCAGCGTAAAACAGGGAGGGCATTATAATTCACCCCTCCACTTT
V: TRBV29-1
size: -
D: -
J: TRBJ1-6

CDR3: CASSSTGSAEQYF
DNA: TGTGCCAGTAGCTCGACAGGGTCGGCGGAGCAGTACTTC
V: TRBV19
size: -
D: TRBD1
J: TRBJ2-7

CDR3: CASRASNQPQHF
DNA: TGTGCCAGCAGAGCTAGCAATCAGCCCCAGCATTTT
V: TRBV28
size: -
D: -
J: TRBJ1-5

CDR3: CASSLPSGSGQETQYF
DNA: TGTGCCAGCAGCCTCCCTAGCGGGAGTGGCCAAGAGACCCAGTACTTC
V: TRBV28
size: -
D: TRBD2
J: TRBJ2-5

CDR3: CASSVREGPINEQFF
DNA: TGTGCCAGCAGCGTCCGGGAGGGCCCAATTAATGAGCAGTTCTTC
V: TRBV9
size: -
D: TRBD2
J: TRBJ2-1

CDR3: CASSSRQGAYEQYF
DNA: TGTGCCAGCAGCTCCCGACAGGGCGCCTACGAGCAGTACTTC
V: TRBV7-2
size: -
D: TRBD1
J: TRBJ2-7

CDR3: CASSLRTGGFSYEQYF
DNA: TGTGCCAGCAGCTTACGGACAGGGGGCTTCTCCTACGAGCAGTACTTC
V: TRBV11-1
size: -
D: TRBD1
J: TRBJ2-7

CDR3: CATMGGANYEQYF
DNA: TGTGCCACCATGGGGGGAGCCAACTACGAGCAGTACTTC
V: TRBV24-1
size: -
D: -
J: TRBJ2-7

CDR3: CASSSDRGRNEQYF
DNA: TGCGCCAGCAGCTCCGACAGGGGGCGCAACGAGCAGTACTTC
V: TRBV5-1
size: -
D: TRBD1
J: TRBJ2-7

CDR3: CASSLATSTDTQYF
DNA: TGCGCCAGCAGCTTGGCGACTAGCACAGATACGCAGTATTTT
V: TRBV5-1
size: -
D: -
J: TRBJ2-3

CDR3: CASSQSTGNEKLFF
DNA: TGCGCCAGCAGCCAGAGTACAGGTAATGAAAAACTGTTTTTT
V: TRBV4-3
size: -
D: -
J: TRBJ1-4

CDR3: CASSMGIAEYQETQYF
DNA: TGTGCCAGTAGTATGGGTATAGCGGAGTACCAAGAGACCCAGTACTTC
V: TRBV19
size: -
D: -
J: TRBJ2-5

CDR3: CASSQDFRAGEQYF
DNA: TGCGCCAGCAGCCAAGATTTTCGGGCGGGAGAGCAGTACTTC
V: TRBV4-3
size: -
D: -
J: TRBJ2-7

CDR3: CASSPPTGHSDTDTQYF
DNA: TGTGCCAGCTCACCACCGACAGGCCATTCTGACACAGATACGCAGTATTTT
V: TRBV18
size: -
D: -
J: TRBJ2-3

CDR3: CASRSQGPNNEQFF
DNA: TGCGCCAGCAGGTCACAGGGGCCCAACAATGAGCAGTTCTTC
V: TRBV5-1
size: -
D: TRBD1
J: TRBJ2-1